A single sample is the source of the 17 T cell receptor beta chains below, sequenced in a study of spatial heterogeneity in lung cancer (dated 2019 in TCRdb). The time point tag for this specimen amounts to: sample taken at primary tumor resection. The library relied on 5' RACE. Sequenced using a NextSeq 500. TCRdb applied fastp at Q25 and MiXCR to the public reads, then kept only in-frame beta chains. Entries are consolidated by CDR3 protein sequence, retaining the most common genes and DNA. The sample table records about 2,100 distinct CDR3 sequences; about 7% of these occur just once. The top ten clonotypes cover 13% of the sample. The sample in question was normal lung tissue next to the tumor, obtained at surgery. These receptors were obtained from a male donor with early-stage non-small cell lung cancer.

The J gene is TRBJ1-2, the V gene TRBV28; D ambiguous. The CDR3 contains 15 residues. V lost 7 bases, J lost 5 bases, and 20 bases lay in between. Germline V gene lookup returns CDR1 MDHEN and CDR2 SYDVKM. The CDR3 reads CASTPLNRAVYGYTF. In DNA, the CDR3 is TGTGCCAGCACCCCGCTCAATCGGGCCGTTTATGGCTACACCTTC.

This clonotype is medium-sized (0.01 to 0.1%) in the sample. J is TRBJ1-1 and V is TRBV7-3; TRBD1 might be the D (5 bases). Germline V gene data show CDR1 as SGHTA and CDR2 as FQGTGA. CDR3 length equals 13 residues. V was pared by 4 bases and J by 3 bases, with 9 bases between. The CDR3 DNA sequence: TGTGCCAGCAGCTCGCAGGGATACACTGAAGCTTTCTTT. This sequence encodes CASSSQGYTEAFF. Based on the CDR3 plus reference TRBV7-3 and TRBJ1-1, the full variable domain is GAGVSQTPSNKVTEKGKYVELRCDPISGHTALYWYRQSLGQGPEFLIYFQGTGAADDSGLPNDRFFAVRPEGSVSTLKIQRTERGDSAVYLCASSSQGYTEAFFGQGTRLTVV.

Relative to its sample, this clonotype is medium-sized. The chain uses TRBV27 and TRBJ2-7, with 7 nucleotides matching TRBD1. Germline V gives CDR1 MNHEY, CDR2 SMNVEV (reference sequence). J was trimmed by 3 bases and V by 3 bases; bases with no gene match: 20. The CDR3 totals 19 residues. The CDR3 loop reads CASSFSVERGQDPYYEQYF. CDR3 DNA sequence: TGTGCCAGCAGTTTTTCGGTGGAGAGGGGGCAAGATCCGTACTACGAGCAGTACTTC.

This clonotype is classed as medium-sized (0.01 to 0.1%). The rearrangement uses TRBV27 and TRBJ1-3; D gene unclear. The CDR3 is made up of 13 amino acids. Deletions cut 5 bases from V and 0 bases from J, with 5 bases between. Germline-derived CDR1 and CDR2 are MNHEY and SMNVEV (reference sequence). The CDR3 loop reads CASSLNSGNTIYF. The CDR3 nucleotides are TGTGCCAGCAGTCTCAACTCTGGAAACACCATATATTTT.

By sample share, this clonotype is large. The V gene is TRBV27, the J gene TRBJ1-4; no definite D call. Germline V gene data show CDR1 as MNHEY and CDR2 as SMNVEV (reference sequence). V shed 8 bases and J shed 8 bases, with 9 bases lying between them. The CDR3 is 11 residues long. The CDR3 sequence is CASRLGEKLFF. Here the CDR3 DNA reads TGTGCCAGCCGACTAGGGGAAAAACTGTTTTTT.

Judged by abundance, this clonotype is large (0.1 to 1%). CDR3 nucleotides: TGTGCCAGCAGCTTAGCGGGGACAGGACAAGAGACCCAGTACTTC. Translation gives CASSLAGTGQETQYF. The J gene is TRBJ2-5, the V gene TRBV7-8, with TRBD1 matching 8 bases. After removal of 0 bases from V and 2 bases from J, the junction contained 2 bases not matched to a gene. The germline gives CDR1 SGHVS, CDR2 FQNEAQ. The CDR3 runs to 15 residues.

This clonotype was seen only a few times. The CDR3 loop reads CASSPPGKGAGNTIYF. CDR3 coding DNA: TGTGCCAGCTCACCACCGGGAAAAGGGGCTGGAAACACCATATATTTT. The rearrangement joins TRBV18 to TRBJ1-3, with D perhaps TRBD1 (5 bases). The CDR3 contains 16 residues. Germline values: CDR1 KGHSH, CDR2 LQKENI. Trimming removed 0 bases from V and 2 bases from J, with 11 bases in between.

The V gene is TRBV27, the J gene TRBJ2-2; D may correspond to TRBD1 or TRBD2 (5 bases each). Germline CDR1 and CDR2: MNHEY and SMNVEV (reference sequence). This CDR3 has 15 residues. Trimming took off 9 bases at V and 1 base at J, with 15 bases between the two ends. As DNA, the CDR3 is TGTGCCAGTGCCACCGGGACGGTGAACACCGGGGAGCTGTTTTTT. Translated, it gives CASATGTVNTGELFF.

This clonotype is medium-sized in the sample. V usage is TRBV11-2 and J usage is TRBJ2-7; no firm D call. Germline V gene sequence: CDR1 SGHAT, CDR2 FQNNGV. The CDR3 has 16 residues. V gave up 4 bases and J gave up 6 bases, with 22 bases separating them. The CDR3 loop reads CASSSPGGTVTFEQYF. The CDR3 nucleotides are TGTGCCAGCAGCTCGCCAGGTGGTACGGTGACGTTCGAGCAGTACTTC.

By sample fraction, this clonotype is medium-sized. The V and J genes are TRBV4-3 and TRBJ2-2; 9 bases align to TRBD1. The J segment lost 7 bases and the V segment lost 0 bases, leaving 6 bases of the junction unmatched. Germline CDR1 and CDR2: LGHNA and YSLEER. This CDR3 is 16 amino acids long. The DNA of the CDR3 is TGCGCCAGCAGCCAAGAATACAGGGGGCGCGGCGGGGAGCTGTTTTTT. Its protein is CASSQEYRGRGGELFF.

Relative to its sample, this clonotype is large (0.1 to 1%). J is TRBJ2-5 and V is TRBV7-2; a possible D gene is TRBD1 (5 bases). Between the trimmed V and J ends, which lost 4 bases and 5 bases, there was a span of 14 bases. Germline CDR1 is SGHTA and CDR2 is FQGNSA. The CDR3 loop spans 14 amino acids. CDR3 region: CASSSDILTETQYF. The CDR3 DNA reads TGTGCCAGCAGCTCGGACATCCTAACGGAGACCCAGTACTTC.

In this sample, this clonotype is medium-sized (0.01 to 0.1%). The chain combines TRBV6-1 with TRBJ1-2; no definite D call. The CDR3 has 15 residues. Germline V lookup: CDR1 MNHNS, CDR2 SASEGT. V was clipped by 6 bases and J by 5 bases, with 19 bases between them. CDR3 nucleotide sequence: TGTGCCAGCAGCCCCTTACGGGAGATAGGATATGGCTACACCTTC. Protein sequence: CASSPLREIGYGYTF.

In this sample, this clonotype is medium-sized. V usage is TRBV29-1 and J usage is TRBJ2-7; 8 bases are shared with TRBD1. The germline CDR1 and CDR2 sequences are SQVTM and ANQGSEA. V lost 5 bases to trimming and J lost 3 bases; unmatched junction nucleotides: 3. This CDR3 spans 12 amino acids. CDR3 residues: CSVRTGSYEQYF. The DNA of the CDR3 is TGCAGCGTTAGGACAGGGAGCTACGAGCAGTACTTC.

By share, this clonotype counts as medium-sized (0.01 to 0.1%). The chain employs TRBV7-9 and TRBJ2-4; D is unclear. This CDR3 has 14 amino acids. Trimming removed 1 base at V and 7 bases at J, with 11 bases between. CDR1 and CDR2 (germline): SEHNR, FQNEAQ (reference sequence). The CDR3: CASSLEENLNIQYF. The CDR3 DNA follows: TGTGCCAGCAGCTTAGAAGAGAATTTGAACATTCAGTACTTC.

In this sample, this clonotype is medium-sized. The chain has TRBV28 and TRBJ2-5; maybe TRBD2 (5 bases). This CDR3 has 13 amino acids. CDR1 and CDR2 (germline): MDHEN, SYDVKM. Trimming took off 3 bases at V and 2 bases at J, with 7 bases between the two ends. This CDR3 is CASSLPGQETQYF. CDR3 bases: TGTGCCAGCAGTTTGCCGGGGCAAGAGACCCAGTACTTC.

The J gene is TRBJ2-7, the V gene TRBV20-1; the D gene is possibly TRBD2 (6 bases). The CDR3 has 14 residues. CDR1 is DFQATT, CDR2 SNEGSKA, per germline (reference sequence). Trimming removed 5 bases at V and 2 bases at J, with 16 bases between. As DNA, the CDR3 is TGCAGTGCTGCCAGCCGGGACTTTCCCTACGAGCAGTACTTC. Amino acids: CSAASRDFPYEQYF.

This clonotype was seen only a few times. CDR3 sequence: CASSRDREYQPQHF. The CDR3 DNA follows: TGTGCCAGCAGCAGGGACAGGGAGTATCAGCCCCAGCATTTT. This chain joins TRBV5-5 and TRBJ1-5, with 9 nucleotides matching TRBD1. The CDR3 consists of 14 residues. In germline, CDR1 is SGHKS, CDR2 YYEKEE (reference sequence). Trimming at V came to 4 bases and at J to 5 bases, leaving 4 bases not matched to a gene. The full variable domain, rest sourced from reference TRBV5-5 and TRBJ1-5, is DAGVTQSPTHLIKTRGQQVTLRCSPISGHKSVSWYQQVLGQGPQFIFQYYEKEERGRGNFPDRFSARQFPNYSSELNVNALLLGDSALYLCASSRDREYQPQHFGDGTRLSIL.